Listed here are 12 T cell receptor beta chains from one sample, sequenced in a study of OX40 agonist ivuxolimab in advanced cancers. Clones were read by immunoSEQ multiplex PCR, and TCRdb kept only the in-frame ones, dropping some. The sample includes more than 65,000 clones, approximately 90% seen only once; the top ten take 1.1%. The input for sequencing was CD4+ or CD8+ T cells sorted from blood, taken in a trial of the OX40 agonist ivuxolimab. Source of these receptors: an adult with an advanced solid tumor such as melanoma, head and neck, liver or kidney cancer.

This clone was counted a single time. The chain employs TRBV5-4 and TRBJ1-1; D may be TRBD1 (5 bases). The CDR3 has 15 residues. Trimming removed 0 bases from V and 5 bases from J, with 14 bases in between. Looked up from germline, CDR1 is SGHNT and CDR2 is YYREEE (reference sequence). CDR3 DNA: TGTGCCAGCAGCTTGGTTGGGGGATCGGGGACTGAAGCTTTCTTT. Encoded protein: CASSLVGGSGTEAFF. The whole variable domain, remainder taken from reference TRBV5-4 and TRBJ1-1, is ETGVTQSPTHLIKTRGQQVTLRCSSQSGHNTVSWYQQALGQGPQFIFQYYREEENGRGNFPPRFSGLQFPNYSSELNVNALELDDSALYLCASSLVGGSGTEAFFGQGTRLTVV.

The chain uses TRBV5-1 and TRBJ2-3; 13 positions match TRBD2. J was trimmed by 2 bases and V by 5 bases; bases with no gene match: 5. The CDR3 sequence is 16 residues long. Per the germline V gene, CDR1 is SGHRS and CDR2 is YFSETQ. The CDR3 loop is CASSWTSGSLTDTQYF. CDR3 DNA sequence: TGCGCCAGCAGTTGGACTAGCGGGAGTCTCACAGATACGCAGTATTTT.

The genes are TRBV18 and TRBJ1-2; D call uncertain. This CDR3 is 13 amino acids long. CDR1 KGHSH and CDR2 LQKENI come from the germline V gene. The V end lost 6 bases, the J end lost 8 bases, and 16 bases lay between the germline ends. The CDR3, as DNA: TGTGCCAGCTCCCCAAGGGAGCGCGAAGGCTACACCTTC. This translates into CASSPREREGYTF.

In this sample, this clone turned up once. The V and J genes are TRBV21-1 and TRBJ2-3; the table names TRBD2, a call not compared with the DNA. TRBV21-1 is described as a pseudogene. The CDR3 runs to 15 residues. Written as DNA, the CDR3 is TGTGCCAGCAGCAGTCTGACTAGCGGGAGAGATACGCAGTATTTT. It is translated as CASSSLTSGRDTQYF.

The J gene is TRBJ2-5, the V gene TRBV7-6, with TRBD1 identical over 10 bases. The V segment lost 1 base and the J segment 4 bases; nucleotides outside the gene matches: 0. Germline V gene data show CDR1 as SGHVS and CDR2 as FNYEAQ. This CDR3 has 14 amino acids. CDR3 loop: CASSLGTGGETQYF. The CDR3 DNA sequence: TGTGCCAGCAGCTTAGGGACAGGGGGAGAGACCCAGTACTTC.

As concerns this clone: Other nucleotide sequences from this sample produce the same CDR3. The chain couples TRBV6-5 to TRBJ2-7; D is unresolved. The V gene lost 5 bases and the J gene lost 1 base, with 9 bases spanning the gap. The CDR3 contains 13 residues. Germline loops: CDR1 MNHEY, CDR2 SVGAGI. The CDR3 sequence: CASSTGPSYEQYF. DNA of the CDR3: TGTGCCAGCAGTACCGGACCATCCTACGAGCAGTACTTC.

The gene calls are TRBV29-1 and TRBJ1-5; TRBD1 agrees at 7 bases. CDR3 length: 15 amino acids. CDR1 and CDR2 from the germline V gene are SQVTM and ANQGSEA. Trimming removed 3 bases from V and 0 bases from J; junction bases left unmatched: 5. CDR3 DNA: TGCAGCGTTGACGACAGGGTCTATAGCAATCAGCCCCAGCATTTT. This sequence encodes CSVDDRVYSNQPQHF.

The J gene is TRBJ2-2, the V gene TRBV12-5; TRBD2 agrees at 8 bases. Trimming removed 5 bases from V and 2 bases from J; junction bases left unmatched: 13. The germline V gene has CDR1 LGHNT and CDR2 FRNRAP. CDR3 length: 18 residues. The CDR3 DNA sequence: TGTGCTAGTGGTGGGACCCCCGCGGGGGGAGGTAACACCGGGGAGCTGTTTTTT. Translating it yields CASGGTPAGGGNTGELFF.

The chain carries TRBV5-3 and TRBJ1-3, with unresolved D. TRBV5-3 is recorded as an ORF, its role being uncertain. V was trimmed by 0 bases and J by 0 bases, leaving 13 bases between them. The CDR3 sequence is 17 residues long. This chain's CDR3 is CARSLAGRLSSGNTIYF. DNA of the CDR3: TGTGCCAGAAGCTTGGCCGGGAGGCTAAGCTCTGGAAACACCATATATTTT.

The CDR3 DNA is TGTGCCAGCAGCTTGGTTTCGGGGCTAGAGACCCAGTACTTC. It translates to CASSLVSGLETQYF. The gene calls are TRBV7-8 and TRBJ2-5; D possibly matches TRBD1 or TRBD2 (5 bases each). The CDR3 runs 14 residues. CDR1 and CDR2 from the germline V gene are SGHVS and FQNEAQ. V was clipped by 3 bases and J by 4 bases, with 12 bases between them.

The chain carries TRBV5-1 and TRBJ1-4; D is perhaps TRBD1 (6 bases). The CDR3 totals 14 residues. Trimming left V 2 bases short and J 7 bases short, with 12 bases between. CDR1 is SGHRS, CDR2 YFSETQ, per germline. CDR3 sequence reads: CASSLRQDGEKLFF. For the CDR3, the DNA is TGCGCCAGCAGCTTACGACAGGACGGTGAAAAACTGTTTTTT.

The V call is TRBV7-3, the J call TRBJ2-3; 8 bases align to TRBD2. V gave up 5 bases and J gave up 3 bases; unmatched junction bases: 10. Germline CDR1 and CDR2: SGHTA and FQGTGA. The CDR3 covers 16 residues. CDR3 protein: CASSPRVSGETDTQYF. For the CDR3, the DNA is TGTGCCAGCAGCCCGCGGGTTAGCGGGGAAACAGATACGCAGTATTTT.